What follows are 28 T cell receptor beta chains derived from one specimen sequenced in a study of blood T cell repertoires in COVID-19. Produced via immunoSEQ multiplex PCR; TCRdb's table is partial and in-frame only. The table shows about 300,000 clones, with roughly 90% occurring only once. Sequencing was carried out using peripheral blood. These receptor sequences come from a man aged 18 to 35 who had recovered from COVID-19.

The CDR3 nucleotides are TGTGCCAGCAGCCCTTCGGGGGGGGCTAGGAATGAGCAGTTCTTC. Translating gives CASSPSGGARNEQFF. J is TRBJ2-1 and V is TRBV3-1 (or the pseudogene TRBV3-2), with 8 bases aligning to TRBD2. The germline V gene has CDR1 LGHDT and CDR2 YNNKEL (reference sequence). J gave up 7 bases and V 4 bases, and 9 bases lay outside the gene matches. CDR3 length equals 15 residues.

This chain links TRBV27 with TRBJ2-5; D is possibly TRBD2 (6 bases). V gave up 2 bases and J gave up 1 base, with 14 bases separating them. CDR1 is MNHEY and CDR2 is SMNVEV in the germline V gene (reference sequence). CDR3 length: 16 amino acids. The CDR3 is CASSLGLWSVQETQYF. DNA of the CDR3: TGTGCCAGCAGTTTAGGACTATGGAGCGTCCAAGAGACCCAGTACTTC.

The genes are TRBV27 and TRBJ1-5; 7 bases are a match to TRBD1. The CDR3 is 14 amino acids. Germline loops: CDR1 MNHEY, CDR2 SMNVEV (reference sequence). V gave up 3 bases and J gave up 5 bases; unmatched junction bases: 4. DNA for the CDR3: TGTGCCAGCAGTTTTACAACAGGGGATCAGCCCCAGCATTTT. This codes for CASSFTTGDQPQHF.

The chain has TRBV6-1 and TRBJ1-1; D is unclear. The CDR3 runs to 13 residues. The germline V gene has CDR1 MNHNS and CDR2 SASEGT. V was trimmed by 0 bases and J by 5 bases, leaving 7 bases between them. The chain's CDR3 is CASSEAGGTEAFF. The CDR3 bases are TGTGCCAGCAGTGAAGCTGGAGGTACTGAAGCTTTCTTT.

V gene TRBV4-1 combines with J gene TRBJ2-3; TRBD1 matches 9 bases. The V gene end was trimmed by 1 base and the J gene end by 5 bases; junction bases not matched to a gene: 13. This CDR3 comprises 18 residues. CDR1 and CDR2 (germline): MGHRA, YSYEKL. CDR3 protein: CASSQALFRDRAGDTQYF. The CDR3 DNA sequence: TGCGCCAGCAGCCAAGCCCTATTCCGGGACAGGGCGGGAGATACGCAGTATTTT.

This clone has only a few counts. The rearrangement joins TRBV6-2 or TRBV6-3 to TRBJ1-6, with 7 bases identical to TRBD1. The germline V gene encodes CDR1 MNHEY and CDR2 SVGEGT. Losses at the gene ends were 4 bases for V and 5 bases for J; bases not matched to a gene: 11. The CDR3 runs to 17 residues. Written as DNA, the CDR3 is TGTGCCAGCAGTTCAGCGCAAGGGACAGCAAATAATTCACCCCTCCACTTT. It specifies CASSSAQGTANNSPLHF.

This clone showed up just once. The chain carries TRBV25-1 and TRBJ1-1; TRBD1 might be the D (5 bases). Germline CDR1 MGHDK, CDR2 SYGVNS. The CDR3 is 14 amino acids. Between the trimmed V and J ends, which lost 1 base and 1 base, there was a span of 7 bases. The CDR3 sequence is CASSESDRNTEAFF. CDR3 DNA sequence: TGTGCCAGCAGTGAATCCGACAGGAACACTGAAGCTTTCTTT.

A few counts support this clone. The V call is TRBV7-9, the J call TRBJ1-5, with D unresolved. The CDR3 covers 13 residues. With 1 base removed from V and 6 bases from J, the gap between germline ends came to 7 bases. Germline CDR1 SEHNR, CDR2 FQNEAQ (reference sequence). DNA of the CDR3: TGTGCCAGCAGCTTAGGTCCCAGTCAGCCCCAGCATTTT. Translating gives CASSLGPSQPQHF.

The chain carries TRBV5-1 and TRBJ2-7, with D possibly TRBD2 on 5 matching bases. Germline V lookup: CDR1 SGHRS, CDR2 YFSETQ. The CDR3 consists of 13 residues. Trimming shortened V by 9 bases and J by 4 bases, and 17 bases separated the two germline ends. CDR3 sequence (DNA): TGCGCCACGACAATGGGAGTAGGATACGAGCAGTACTTC. Translating gives CATTMGVGYEQYF.

The chain combines TRBV5-6 with TRBJ2-1; D perhaps matches TRBD2 (5 bases). CDR3 length equals 14 residues. V lost 0 bases and J 3 bases, leaving 7 bases between the germline ends. Germline CDR1 is SGHDT and CDR2 is YYEEEE. CDR3 in amino acids: CASSLDGVYNEQFF. CDR3 DNA: TGTGCCAGCAGCTTGGACGGGGTCTACAATGAGCAGTTCTTC.

The V gene is TRBV5-1, the J gene TRBJ2-7; the D is unclear. CDR3 length equals 13 residues. Germline V gene sequence: CDR1 SGHRS, CDR2 YFSETQ. V dropped 0 bases and J dropped 6 bases, with 10 bases sitting between them. The CDR3 is CASSLELSTEQYF. The CDR3 coding sequence is TGCGCCAGCAGCTTGGAACTGAGCACCGAGCAGTACTTC.

V gene TRBV7-9 combines with J gene TRBJ1-2; D unclear. V dropped 0 bases and J dropped 0 bases, with 11 bases sitting between them. CDR3 length: 16 residues. CDR1 SEHNR and CDR2 FQNEAQ come from the germline V gene (reference sequence). The CDR3 here is CASSLAPRITNYGYTF. CDR3 coding DNA: TGTGCCAGCAGCTTAGCCCCCAGGATAACTAACTATGGCTACACCTTC.

The chain's CDR3 is CASYGQGMAQPQHF. In nucleotides, the CDR3 is TGTGCCAGCTACGGACAGGGTATGGCTCAGCCCCAGCATTTT. J is TRBJ1-5 and V is TRBV6-5, with 8 bases matching TRBD1. CDR1 is MNHEY and CDR2 is SVGAGI in the germline V gene. The CDR3 is made up of 14 amino acids. The ends lost 8 bases at V and 6 bases at J; junction bases unmatched: 9.

The chain couples TRBV12-3 or TRBV12-4 to TRBJ2-7, with D unresolved. Trimming removed 3 bases from V and 6 bases from J, with 6 bases in between. The CDR3 covers 11 residues. CDR3 in amino acids: CASSFLGEQYF. DNA for the CDR3: TGTGCCAGCAGTTTCCTAGGCGAGCAGTACTTC.

This chain links TRBV7-2 with TRBJ1-2; D is possibly TRBD1 (6 bases). V was cut by 5 bases and J by 8 bases, with 24 bases left in between. This CDR3 contains 16 residues. CDR1 is SGHTA and CDR2 is FQGNSA in the germline V gene. The CDR3 reads CASSPGTGGGLGGYTF. CDR3 in DNA: TGTGCCAGCAGCCCAGGGACCGGGGGGGGGCTTGGCGGCTACACCTTC.

The chain has TRBV19 and TRBJ1-1; no firm D call. The CDR3 length is 18 residues. With 4 bases removed from V and 0 bases from J, the gap between germline ends came to 21 bases. The germline gives CDR1 LNHDA, CDR2 SQIVND (reference sequence). The chain's CDR3 is CASSKNPPRALMNTEAFF. The CDR3 DNA reads TGTGCCAGTAGTAAAAATCCGCCGCGGGCCCTGATGAACACTGAAGCTTTCTTT.

The V call is TRBV6-5, the J call TRBJ2-7, with 9 bases matching TRBD2. Losses at the gene ends were 7 bases for V and 1 base for J; bases not matched to a gene: 8. CDR1 is MNHEY and CDR2 is SVGAGI in the germline V gene. The CDR3 contains 15 residues. The CDR3 sequence is CASNAFSGGSYEQYF. CDR3 in DNA: TGTGCCAGCAATGCTTTTAGCGGGGGATCCTACGAGCAGTACTTC.

This sequence joins TRBV9 and TRBJ1-4, with TRBD1 as a possible D gene (5 bases). The V and J ends lost 4 bases and 8 bases respectively, with 9 bases between them. Germline-derived CDR1 and CDR2 are SGDLS and YYNGEE. The CDR3 has 12 amino acids. CDR3: CASSTGDEKLFF. The CDR3 DNA sequence: TGTGCCAGCAGCACAGGAGACGAAAAACTGTTTTTT.

This clone appeared once. V gene TRBV10-3 combines with J gene TRBJ1-1; 8 nucleotides line up with TRBD1. Germline V gene data show CDR1 as ENHRY and CDR2 as SYGVKD. This CDR3 is 13 amino acids long. J was trimmed by 1 base and V by 8 bases; bases with no gene match: 3. In DNA, the CDR3 is TGTGCCATCTCCGGGACAGGGAACACTGAAGCTTTCTTT. This translates into CAISGTGNTEAFF.

The chain employs TRBV25-1 and TRBJ2-1, with D possibly TRBD1 on 5 matching bases. V was pared by 7 bases and J by 9 bases, with 16 bases between. The CDR3 length is 13 residues. In germline, CDR1 is MGHDK, CDR2 SYGVNS. This CDR3 is CASKGQGWGEQFF. The DNA of the CDR3 is TGTGCCAGCAAAGGGCAGGGCTGGGGTGAGCAGTTCTTC. The whole variable domain, filled in from reference TRBV25-1 and TRBJ2-1, reads EADIYQTPRYLVIGTGKKITLECSQTMGHDKMYWYQQDPGMELHLIHYSYGVNSTEKGDLSSESTVSRIRTEHFPLTLESARPSHTSQYLCASKGQGWGEQFFGPGTRLTVL.

CDR3 loop: CASSSSASGDFSYNEQFF. The CDR3 nucleotides are TGTGCCAGCAGCTCGTCGGCTAGCGGGGACTTCTCCTACAATGAGCAGTTCTTC. This chain links TRBV7-3 with TRBJ2-1; TRBD2 matches at 9 bases. V shed 4 bases, J shed 0 bases, and the junction held 10 bases outside the gene matches. Germline V CDR1 and CDR2: SGHTA, FQGTGA. This CDR3 is 18 amino acids long.

This clone has a single count. The J gene is TRBJ2-2, the V gene TRBV18, with 8 nucleotides matching TRBD1. Trimming removed 2 bases from V and 6 bases from J; junction bases left unmatched: 8. Looked up from germline, CDR1 is KGHSH and CDR2 is LQKENI. The CDR3 extends over 16 amino acids. In DNA form, the CDR3 reads TGTGCCAGCTCACCAGTTGGACAGGGCTACGCCGGGGAGCTGTTTTTT. The encoded protein is CASSPVGQGYAGELFF.

V usage is TRBV5-1 and J usage is TRBJ1-1; D is possibly TRBD1 (6 bases). V shed 0 bases and J shed 4 bases, with 10 bases lying between them. This CDR3 has 14 amino acids. Germline V gene sequence: CDR1 SGHRS, CDR2 YFSETQ. The CDR3 protein is CASSLGQTGTEAFF. The CDR3 nucleotides read TGCGCCAGCAGCTTGGGGCAGACAGGCACTGAAGCTTTCTTT.

The chain carries TRBV5-6 and TRBJ2-3, with D uncertain. This CDR3 has 13 amino acids. With 1 base removed from V and 0 bases from J, the gap between germline ends came to 3 bases. Germline V gene sequence: CDR1 SGHDT, CDR2 YYEEEE. The CDR3 nucleotides are TGTGCCAGCAGCTTGATAAGCACAGATACGCAGTATTTT. It yields the protein CASSLISTDTQYF.

This clone has just a few counts. The V gene is TRBV6-5, the J gene TRBJ1-5; 7 nucleotides agree with TRBD1. V shed 0 bases, J shed 7 bases, and the junction held 0 bases outside the gene matches. Germline CDR1 is MNHEY and CDR2 is SVGAGI. The CDR3 length is 13 residues. The CDR3 protein is CASSYSTGQPQHF. The DNA of the CDR3 is TGTGCCAGCAGTTACTCGACAGGGCAGCCCCAGCATTTT.

The chain joins TRBV30 to TRBJ1-2; weak D call: TRBD1 (5 bases). V shed 0 bases and J shed 8 bases, with 13 bases lying between them. Germline V gives CDR1 GTSNPN, CDR2 SVGIG (reference sequence). The CDR3 is 13 residues long. The CDR3 is CAWSVQAAYGYTF. Here the CDR3 DNA reads TGTGCCTGGAGTGTACAGGCGGCGTACGGCTACACCTTC.

The CDR3 spells CASSFPGELFF. The CDR3 coding sequence is TGTGCCAGTAGCTTCCCCGGGGAGCTGTTTTTT. The genes are TRBV19 and TRBJ2-2, with D unresolved. CDR1 is LNHDA and CDR2 is SQIVND in the germline V gene (reference sequence). The CDR3 consists of 11 residues. The V and J ends lost 6 bases and 6 bases respectively, with 5 bases between them.

The chain links TRBV12-3 or TRBV12-4 to TRBJ1-2; no definite D call. With 5 bases removed from V and 2 bases from J, the gap between germline ends came to 6 bases. The CDR3 has 12 amino acids. The CDR3 DNA reads as TGTGCCAGCAGTCCCCCAAACTATGGCTACACCTTC. It translates to CASSPPNYGYTF.